The 16 T cell receptor delta chains given below trace back to one sample, sequenced in a study of γδ T cells in repeated Plasmodium falciparum infection. Gammadelta T cells were flow-sorted from PBMC into Vgamma9/Vdelta2+ and Vdelta2-negative populations for bulk analysis. TCRdb redid clone calling on the multiplex PCR reads using CATT. The table records some 51,000 delta-chain clones, about 1.9% of them present only once. The material sequenced was gamma-delta T cells from blood. The source is a pool of human donors (malaria-infected and uninfected, not separated).

This clone occurred many times. This DNA translates differently at residue 5 from the TCRdb protein, which is that of a much larger clone; a read error is likely, and the protein shown is the DNA's own translation. The V gene is TRDV1, the J gene TRDJ1; D tentatively reads TRDD2 or TRDD3 (6 bases each). With 4 bases removed from V and 1 base from J, the gap between germline ends came to 19 bases. The CDR3 has 17 amino acids. CDR1 and CDR2 (germline): TSWWSYY, QGS. This chain's CDR3 is CALGGAFPPLGTDKLIF. The CDR3 nucleotides are TGTGCTCTTGGGGGGGCCTTCCCCCCACTGGGCACCGATAAACTCATCTTT.

Of note for this clone: The translation of this DNA and the TCRdb protein of a much larger clone differ at residue 11, probably owing to a read error; the protein shown here is translated from the DNA. The J gene is TRDJ1, the V gene TRDV1, with TRDD3 matching 12 bases. Germline matching of the DNA provided the J gene here, since TCRdb leaves it blank. Germline trimming cut 1 base from V and 0 bases from J; bases unmatched to any gene: 24. There are 24 residues in the CDR3. Germline-derived CDR1 and CDR2 are TSWWSYY and QGS. The CDR3 region is CALGEPPRPFPLYWGIPYTDKLIF. CDR3 DNA: TGTGCTCTTGGGGAACCTCCCAGACCCTTCCCCTTATACTGGGGGATACCGTACACCGATAAACTCATCTTT.

This clone appeared many times. With only one base between it and a far larger clone, this is likely a read error. Other DNA sequences in the sample encode the same CDR3. The gene calls are TRDV1 and TRDJ1; D is possibly TRDD2 (8 bases). Germline values: CDR1 TSWWSYY, CDR2 QGS. The CDR3 consists of 26 residues. The CDR3 nucleotides read TGTGCTCTTGGGGAACAACGGCGAAATCCGACTTCCTTCCTAAACTGGGGAGCTACGTACACCGATAAGCTCATCTTT. It translates to CALGEQRRNPTSFLNWGATYTDKLIF.

In its sample, this clone was seen many times. The protein TCRdb lists belongs to a much larger clone and differs from this DNA's translation at residue 15, which points to a read error; the protein shown is made from the DNA. Different DNA sequences within this sample yield the same CDR3. No J gene was called, and the V gene is TRDV2; TRDD3, as called in the table, went unchecked against the DNA. The CDR3 totals 18 residues. Germline V lookup: CDR1 GEAIGNYY, CDR2 EKD. CDR3 amino acids: CACDPVLGDTRETDNLIF. CDR3 in DNA: TGTGCCTGTGACCCGGTACTGGGGGATACAAGAGAGACCGATAATCTCATCTTT.

With respect to this clone: The protein TCRdb gives is from a much larger clone and does not agree with this DNA's translation at residue 20, likely a read error; the protein shown here comes from the DNA. The rearrangement joins TRDV1 to TRDJ1; 13 nucleotides agree with TRDD3. Here the J gene came from matching the DNA to germline, since TCRdb omits it. The CDR3 has 23 residues. In germline, CDR1 is TSWWSYY, CDR2 QGS. CDR3 sequence reads: CALGDPTPSRTGGYAGYTDELIF. The CDR3 bases are TGTGCTCTTGGGGACCCGACCCCATCCCGTACTGGGGGATACGCGGGGTACACCGATGAACTCATCTTT.

On this clone itself: TCRdb assigns this DNA the protein of a much larger clone, which departs from its translation at residue 8; this likely reflects a read error, and the protein shown comes from translating the DNA. This chain links TRDV1 with TRDJ2; 10 nucleotides line up with TRDD3. TCRdb offers no J gene call, so here the DNA was matched to germline to obtain one. Looked up from germline, CDR1 is TSWWSYY and CDR2 is QGS. Trimming removed 1 base from V and 1 base from J; junction bases left unmatched: 12. The CDR3 has 20 residues. The CDR3 loop is CALGERTRDWGMGLTAQLFF. CDR3 bases: TGTGCTCTTGGGGAACGGACCCGGGACTGGGGGATGGGTTTGACAGCACAACTCTTCTTT.

This clone was detected a few times. The chain uses TRAV38-2/DV8 and TRDJ1; 9 positions match TRDD3. The length of the CDR3 is 16 residues. Germline V gene sequence: CDR1 TSESDYY, CDR2 QEAYKQQN. Trimming at V came to 9 bases and at J to 4 bases, leaving 16 bases not matched to a gene. The CDR3 DNA is TGTGCTTTCATGATAATCCAAGGCTGGGGGATCGATAAACTCATCTTT. It codes for CAFMIIQGWGIDKLIF.

Regarding this clone: TCRdb assigns this DNA the protein of a much larger clone, which departs from its translation at residue 19; this likely reflects a read error, and the protein shown comes from translating the DNA. This sequence joins TRDV1 and TRDJ1; TRDD3 agrees at 11 bases. TCRdb records no J gene; here it was assigned by comparing the DNA to germline. The CDR3 spans 23 residues. CDR1 and CDR2 (germline): TSWWSYY, QGS. The CDR3 sequence is CALGSTWAAPFLFGGYDTAKLIF. DNA of the CDR3: TGTGCTCTTGGGTCAACTTGGGCGGCTCCCTTCCTGTTTGGGGGATACGACACCGCTAAACTCATCTTT.

This clone showed up just a few times. The TCRdb protein comes from a much larger clone and disagrees with this DNA's translation at residue 5, likely due to a read error; the protein given here is derived from the DNA. The V gene is TRDV1, the J gene TRDJ1; 9 bases are shared with TRDD3. TCRdb gives no J gene; it was assigned here by matching the DNA to germline. CDR1 is TSWWSYY and CDR2 is QGS in the germline V gene. Trimming cost V 4 bases and J 0 bases; bases outside gene matches: 18. The CDR3 is 20 residues long. The CDR3 DNA is TGTGCTCTTGGGGGTTACCCTGGTACCCGTACTGGGGGAAACACCGATAAACTCATCTTT. It is translated as CALGGYPGTRTGGNTDKLIF.

The sample holds a few counts of this clone. TCRdb's protein, taken from a much larger clone, differs from this DNA's translation at residue 17, likely owing to a read error; the protein displayed comes from the DNA. The V gene is TRDV2; the J gene was not called; the table's D call TRDD3 went unverified against the DNA. The CDR3 covers 19 residues. The germline V gene encodes CDR1 GEAIGNYY and CDR2 EKD. The CDR3 DNA reads TGTGCCTGTGACACCGTGGGAGTGGGGGATACTCGGCAGACCGATAAACCCATCTTT. It is translated as CACDTVGVGDTRQTDKPIF.

About this clone: A far larger clone differs by one base, so this is likely a read error. The J gene has no call, while the V gene is TRDV2; TRDD3, as called in the table, went unchecked against the DNA. The length of the CDR3 is 20 residues. CDR1 GEAIGNYY and CDR2 EKD come from the germline V gene. CDR3 loop: CACDTVMGSRRMGDTDKLIF. CDR3 coding DNA: TGTGCCTGTGACACCGTAATGGGGTCGAGGAGAATGGGGGATACCGATAAACTCATCTTC.

Regarding this clone: TCRdb shows a much larger clone's protein in place of this DNA's translation, and the two differ at residue 3, likely through a read error; the protein shown is translated from the DNA. The CDR3 coding sequence is TGTGCTGTTGGGCGCCTAAGGCCCGATAAACTCATCTTT. Its translation: CAVGRLRPDKLIF. The chain uses TRDV1 and TRDJ1; D is undetermined. No J gene is reported in TCRdb; it was inferred here by comparing the DNA with germline. This CDR3 is built from 13 residues. CDR1 and CDR2 (germline): TSWWSYY, QGS.

This sequence joins TRDV1 and TRDJ1; D possibly corresponds to TRDD3 (5 bases). TCRdb lists no J gene, so it was determined here by aligning the DNA to germline. This CDR3 spans 19 amino acids. V was clipped by 9 bases and J by 0 bases, with 29 bases between them. The germline gives CDR1 TSWWSYY, CDR2 QGS. Here the CDR3 reads CALQFTSGTSTPYTDKLIF. CDR3 bases: TGTGCTCTACAGTTCACATCGGGGACATCTACTCCGTACACCGATAAACTCATCTTT.

There are a few counts of this clone. The protein TCRdb gives is from a much larger clone and does not agree with this DNA's translation at residue 10, likely a read error; the protein shown here comes from the DNA. The V call is TRDV2, the J call TRDJ1; a weak D match, TRDD3 (5 bases). No J gene was available from TCRdb, and it was assigned here by a germline match of the DNA. The CDR3 length is 17 residues. Looked up from germline, CDR1 is GEAIGNYY and CDR2 is EKD. Trimming shortened V by 0 bases and J by 5 bases, and 21 bases separated the two germline ends. CDR3 sequence reads: CACDTVGVLEDKDKLIF. DNA of the CDR3: TGTGCCTGTGACACCGTCGGAGTACTGGAGGATAAGGATAAACTCATCTTT.

Note on this clone: A read error likely explains this, since a far larger clone differs by one base. The identical CDR3 is also encoded by other nucleotide sequences in the sample. The genes are TRDV3 and TRDJ3, with a tentative D call TRDD3 (6 bases). No J segment appears in TCRdb, so it was assigned here by matching the sequence to germline. The CDR3 totals 17 residues. Germline CDR1 is TVYSNPD and CDR2 is GDNSRS (reference sequence). V was pared by 3 bases and J by 0 bases, with 15 bases between. CDR3: CAFRGKGSSWDTRQMFF. The CDR3 DNA reads as TGTGCCTTCCGGGGGAAAGGCAGCTCCTGGGACACCCGACAGATGTTTTTC.

Many counts were recorded for this clone. A far larger clone is only one base removed, so a read error is likely. Other DNA sequences from this sample encode an identical CDR3 as well. The gene calls are TRDV1 and TRDJ2, with a possible D match to TRDD3 (8 bases). The CDR3 loop spans 23 amino acids. Germline values: CDR1 TSWWSYY, CDR2 QGS. The CDR3 here is CALGAMAFLHFTGGPALTAQLFF. CDR3 sequence (DNA): TGTGCTCTTGGGGCGATGGCCTTCCTCCATTTCACTGGGGGTCCCGCTTTGACAGCACAACTCTTCTTC.